Below are 17 T cell receptor beta chains sequenced from a single sample in a study of early T cells in non-severe SARS-CoV-2 infection. Via MiXCR, TCRdb re-called the 5' RACE reads, giving one row per CDR3 protein. The top ten hold 15% to 17% of the sample, which has about 70,000 distinct CDR3 sequences, approximately 9.1% seen once. The specimen was whole blood, collected at baseline. These TCRs come from an adult who was a healthcare worker with PCR-confirmed SARS-CoV-2 infection or an uninfected control (not recorded which).

The CDR3 sequence is CASSPRWDRGEQYF. CDR3 bases: TGTGCCAGCAGCCCCAGGTGGGATAGGGGCGAGCAGTACTTC. The rearrangement joins TRBV7-3 to TRBJ2-7; D may be TRBD1 (5 bases). The CDR3 consists of 14 residues. The V gene lost 5 bases and the J gene lost 6 bases, with 17 bases spanning the gap. Germline CDR1 is SGHTA and CDR2 is FQGTGA.

In its sample, this clonotype was seen many times. The chain links TRBV29-1 to TRBJ1-3; possible D gene TRBD1, 5 bases. V was clipped by 6 bases and J by 1 base, with 10 bases between them. Germline V gene sequence: CDR1 SQVTM, CDR2 ANQGSEA. The CDR3 extends over 13 amino acids. The DNA of the CDR3 is TGCAGCGTGGGCAGGGAATCTGGAAACACCATATATTTT. Protein product: CSVGRESGNTIYF. The complete variable domain, with remaining parts taken from reference TRBV29-1 and TRBJ1-3, reads SAVISQKPSRDICQRGTSLTIQCQVDSQVTMMFWYRQQPGQSLTLIATANQGSEATYESGFVIDKFPISRPNLTFSTLTVSNMSPEDSSIYLCSVGRESGNTIYFGEGSWLTVV.

V usage is TRBV18 and J usage is TRBJ1-1; D is ambiguous. Germline-derived CDR1 and CDR2 are KGHSH and LQKENI. Trimming removed 2 bases from V and 3 bases from J, with 7 bases in between. This CDR3 has 13 residues. CDR3 protein: CASSPFKDTEAFF. In nucleotides, the CDR3 is TGTGCCAGCTCACCATTCAAGGACACTGAAGCTTTCTTT.

This clonotype appeared many times. The rearrangement joins TRBV20-1 to TRBJ2-5, with D perhaps TRBD1 (6 bases). Germline V CDR1 and CDR2: DFQATT, SNEGSKA (reference sequence). CDR3 size: 11 residues. CDR3 sequence reads: CRGQLQETQYF. In DNA form, the CDR3 reads TGCAGAGGACAGCTCCAAGAGACCCAGTACTTC.

This chain joins TRBV29-1 and TRBJ2-7, with D uncertain. This CDR3 region has 18 residues. Between the trimmed V and J ends, which lost 2 bases and 3 bases, there was a span of 26 bases. CDR1 SQVTM and CDR2 ANQGSEA come from the germline V gene. The CDR3, as DNA: TGCAGCGTTGAAAGGTTAACACCTCAAAAAGCTCCATTCTACGAGCAGTACTTC. Translating gives CSVERLTPQKAPFYEQYF.

This clonotype was counted ten times or more. The V gene is TRBV27, the J gene TRBJ1-4; 12 bases map to TRBD1. Germline CDR1 and CDR2: MNHEY and SMNVEV (reference sequence). V was pared by 6 bases and J by 7 bases, with 9 bases of the junction left unmatched. The CDR3 is made up of 16 amino acids. The CDR3 bases are TGTGCCAGCAGGCCCGGGACAGGGGGCTTAAGTGAAAAACTGTTTTTT. As protein: CASRPGTGGLSEKLFF.

The sample holds a few counts of this clonotype. The chain recombines TRBV7-8 with TRBJ2-3; 7 bases agree with TRBD2. Germline values: CDR1 SGHVS, CDR2 FQNEAQ. The CDR3 has 21 residues. With 7 bases clipped from V and 1 base from J, the junction kept 26 bases outside the gene matches. Here the CDR3 DNA reads TGTGCCAGCACTACCACCTATCGAGAGGGAGGGCCAGTGACTGGCACAGATACGCAGTATTTT. It encodes CASTTTYREGGPVTGTDTQYF.

On this clonotype: This could be a read error, since a much larger clone is one nucleotide away. The chain carries TRBV28 and TRBJ2-1; TRBD2 aligns across 13 bases. The germline V gene encodes CDR1 MDHEN and CDR2 SYDVKM. J gave up 7 bases and V 5 bases, and 8 bases lay outside the gene matches. The CDR3 covers 16 residues. The CDR3 DNA follows: TGTGCCAGCAGTGAAGGGACTAGCGGGAAGGCGAATGAGCAGTTCTTC. Translating it yields CASSEGTSGKANEQFF.

The chain uses TRBV29-1 and TRBJ1-2, with unresolved D. Germline assignment: CDR1 SQVTM and CDR2 ANQGSEA. The CDR3 contains 11 residues. Trimming shortened V by 5 bases and J by 8 bases, and 12 bases separated the two germline ends. CDR3 DNA sequence: TGCAGCGTTTACTCCCAGGCGGGCTACACCTTC. Its protein is CSVYSQAGYTF.

The chain carries TRBV7-9 and TRBJ2-2, with 12 bases aligning to TRBD2. J was trimmed by 5 bases and V by 5 bases; bases with no gene match: 9. The germline gives CDR1 SEHNR, CDR2 FQNEAQ (reference sequence). The CDR3 is 17 amino acids. DNA for the CDR3: TGTGCCAGCAGCCCAAGACTAGCGGGAGTTGGTACCGGGGAGCTGTTTTTT. It yields the protein CASSPRLAGVGTGELFF.

This clonotype occurred many times. The chain is built from TRBV9 and TRBJ2-3, with 9 bases identical to TRBD2. Germline V lookup: CDR1 SGDLS, CDR2 YYNGEE. The CDR3 runs to 15 residues. V shed 3 bases, J shed 1 base, and the junction held 3 bases outside the gene matches. CDR3 nucleotides: TGTGCCAGCAGCGCGTGGACTAGCGGCACAGATACGCAGTATTTT. Its translation: CASSAWTSGTDTQYF.

This clonotype has ten or more counts. The chain joins TRBV7-6 to TRBJ1-6; tentatively, D is TRBD1 (5 bases). Germline V gene sequence: CDR1 SGHVS, CDR2 FNYEAQ. Trimming cost V 5 bases and J 0 bases, with 14 bases left between them. CDR3 length equals 17 residues. CDR3 residues: CASSLRQQSSYNSPLHF. The CDR3 nucleotides are TGTGCCAGCAGCCTTCGACAGCAGAGCTCCTATAATTCACCCCTCCACTTT.

This clonotype was picked up many times. The chain couples TRBV25-1 to TRBJ2-2; D uncertain. The germline gives CDR1 MGHDK, CDR2 SYGVNS. The CDR3 extends over 14 amino acids. V dropped 3 bases and J dropped 0 bases, with 5 bases sitting between them. CDR3 nucleotide sequence: TGTGCCAGCAGTGACGTTGCGAACACCGGGGAGCTGTTTTTT. It translates to CASSDVANTGELFF.

There are a few counts of this clonotype. The chain combines TRBV19 with TRBJ2-3; unclear D gene. The V gene's germline CDR1 is LNHDA and CDR2 SQIVND (reference sequence). V dropped 3 bases and J dropped 3 bases, with 13 bases sitting between them. This CDR3 has 15 residues. This CDR3 is CASSINPTGTDTQYF. CDR3 coding DNA: TGTGCCAGTAGTATCAACCCTACCGGGACAGATACGCAGTATTTT.

This clonotype was picked up many times. The chain links TRBV18 to TRBJ1-6; D is possibly TRBD1 (6 bases). Germline-derived CDR1 and CDR2 are KGHSH and LQKENI. V was clipped by 0 bases and J by 8 bases, with 11 bases between them. The length of the CDR3 is 15 residues. The CDR3 here is CASSPPTAGDSPLHF. The CDR3 DNA reads as TGTGCCAGCTCACCACCAACGGCAGGGGATTCACCCCTCCACTTT.

This clonotype was seen repeatedly, ten times or more. V is TRBV29-1 and J is TRBJ1-2; tentative D call: TRBD1 (6 bases). Looked up from germline, CDR1 is SQVTM and CDR2 is ANQGSEA. V was clipped by 0 bases and J by 6 bases, with 17 bases between them. The CDR3 contains 15 residues. CDR3 region: CSVEDVGALVNGYTF. The CDR3 nucleotides are TGCAGCGTTGAAGATGTGGGGGCCCTAGTGAATGGCTACACCTTC.

The chain couples TRBV6-5 to TRBJ2-1, with TRBD2 identical over 15 bases. The CDR3 covers 21 residues. Germline CDR1 is MNHEY and CDR2 is SVGAGI. J lost 10 bases, V lost 6 bases, and 25 bases had no gene match. CDR3 in DNA: TGTGCCAGCAGACAAACAGTGCCGGGGGCGAGGACTAGCGGGAGGGCAAGGGAGCAGTTCTTC. Its translation is CASRQTVPGARTSGRAREQFF.